This T cell receptor beta chain was identified in a study of cytomegalovirus exposure and HLA in healthy donors. It was with 60 Vbeta and 13 Jbeta primers that the PCR ran. The data were produced by immunoSEQ multiplex PCR, yet TCRdb's version contains in-frame clones alone and is incomplete. This sample carries about 180,000 clones, approximately 81% of them seen once, and the ten largest clones take about 2%. Germline V gives CDR1 MDHEN, CDR2 SYDVKM. The CDR3 consists of 13 residues. Between the trimmed V and J ends, which lost 6 bases and 0 bases, there was a span of 9 bases. The TCR comes from a woman in her 30s in good health and CMV-seronegative. The sequenced material came from PBMCs. The J gene is TRBJ2-7, the V gene TRBV28; a weak D match, TRBD1 (6 bases). CDR3 region: CASRGHFSYEQYF. The CDR3 DNA reads TGTGCCAGCAGGGGACACTTCTCCTACGAGCAGTACTTC.